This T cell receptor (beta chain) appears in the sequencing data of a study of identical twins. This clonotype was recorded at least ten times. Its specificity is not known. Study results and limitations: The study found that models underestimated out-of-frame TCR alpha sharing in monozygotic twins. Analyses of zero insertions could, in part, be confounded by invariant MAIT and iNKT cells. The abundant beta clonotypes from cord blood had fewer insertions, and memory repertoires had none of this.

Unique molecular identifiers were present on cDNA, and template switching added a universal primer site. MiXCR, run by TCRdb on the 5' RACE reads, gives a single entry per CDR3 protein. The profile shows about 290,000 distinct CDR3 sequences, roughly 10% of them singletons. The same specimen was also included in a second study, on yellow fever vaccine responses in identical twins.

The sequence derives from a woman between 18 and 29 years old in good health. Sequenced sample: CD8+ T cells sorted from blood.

CDR3 protein: CASMNERNDNEQFF. Here the CDR3 DNA reads TGCGCCAGCATGAACGAGCGTAACGACAATGAGCAGTTCTTC. This rearrangement joins TRBV5-1 to TRBJ2-1; D unclear. Germline lookup yields CDR1 SGHRS and CDR2 YFSETQ. The CDR3 runs to 14 residues. Trimming took off 6 bases at V and 5 bases at J, with 15 bases between the two ends.